One and the same sample provided the 16 T cell receptor beta chains below, sequenced in a study of blood T cell repertoires in COVID-19. The table came from immunoSEQ multiplex PCR; TCRdb's copy has only in-frame clones and leaves some out. The repertoire holds approximately 160,000 clones, with more than 85% as singletons. The sequencing input was peripheral blood. These receptor sequences come from a man in his fifties or sixties with acute or convalescent COVID-19.

The genes are TRBV30 and TRBJ1-1; 8 bases align to TRBD1. Germline V gene sequence: CDR1 GTSNPN, CDR2 SVGIG (reference sequence). The CDR3 contains 14 residues. Losses at the gene ends were 3 bases for V and 1 base for J; bases not matched to a gene: 4. In nucleotides, the CDR3 is TGTGCCTGGAGCTCAGGGGGCTGGAACACTGAAGCTTTCTTT. It is translated as CAWSSGGWNTEAFF.

This clone was detected once. This chain connects TRBV2 to TRBJ2-3, with TRBD2 matching over 9 bases. The germline gives CDR1 SNHLY, CDR2 FYNNEI. There are 13 residues in the CDR3. V gave up 7 bases and J gave up 5 bases; unmatched junction bases: 4. This CDR3 reads CASNLAGRDTQYF. CDR3 sequence (DNA): TGTGCCAGCAACCTAGCGGGGAGAGATACGCAGTATTTT.

The V gene is TRBV7-9, the J gene TRBJ2-2, with D tentatively TRBD2 (5 bases). The CDR3 spans 16 residues. CDR1 is SEHNR and CDR2 is FQNEAQ in the germline V gene (reference sequence). Trimming pared 5 bases from V and 5 bases from J, leaving 18 bases between. The CDR3, as DNA: TGTGCCAGCAGCGAGGAGTACGGGAAGATTACCGGGGAGCTGTTTTTT. Protein product: CASSEEYGKITGELFF.

The chain has TRBV19 and TRBJ2-7; 7 nucleotides line up with TRBD1. Germline CDR1 is LNHDA and CDR2 is SQIVND (reference sequence). The CDR3 is 14 amino acids. The trim removed 5 bases at V and 4 bases at J, leaving 8 bases unmatched. CDR3 sequence (DNA): TGTGCCAGTAGTTGGCAGGGGGATAGGTACGAGCAGTACTTC. Translation: CASSWQGDRYEQYF.

This clone showed up just once. The rearrangement links TRBV6-2 or TRBV6-3 to TRBJ2-2; 9 bases are shared with TRBD1. From germline, CDR1 is MNHEY and CDR2 SVGEGT. Trimming at V came to 6 bases and at J to 7 bases, leaving 6 bases not matched to a gene. This CDR3 region has 14 residues. CDR3 protein: CASSQQGAGGELFF. CDR3 nucleotide sequence: TGTGCCAGCAGCCAACAGGGGGCGGGCGGGGAGCTGTTTTTT.

This rearrangement joins TRBV5-8 to TRBJ2-5; tentative D call: TRBD1 (6 bases). Germline CDR1 SGHTS, CDR2 YDEGEE. The CDR3 has 16 residues. Trimming cost V 0 bases and J 1 base, with 13 bases left between them. The CDR3 region has the DNA TGTGCCAGCAGCTTGGGAAGGGGGATTGTCCAAGAGACCCAGTACTTC. Its protein is CASSLGRGIVQETQYF.

The chain combines TRBV5-4 with TRBJ1-1; 10 bases map to TRBD1. CDR3 length: 16 amino acids. In germline, CDR1 is SGHNT, CDR2 YYREEE (reference sequence). With V trimmed by 4 bases and J by 2 bases, 8 bases remained unmatched. The CDR3 reads CASSRGTGDPNTEAFF. The CDR3, as DNA: TGTGCCAGCAGCAGAGGGACAGGGGACCCAAACACTGAAGCTTTCTTT. Full variable domain (outside the CDR3, taken from reference TRBV5-4 and TRBJ1-1): ETGVTQSPTHLIKTRGQQVTLRCSSQSGHNTVSWYQQALGQGPQFIFQYYREEENGRGNFPPRFSGLQFPNYSSELNVNALELDDSALYLCASSRGTGDPNTEAFFGQGTRLTVV.

The rearrangement links TRBV28 to TRBJ1-2, with 9 bases fitting TRBD1. Germline CDR1 is MDHEN and CDR2 is SYDVKM. The trim removed 6 bases at V and 2 bases at J, leaving 4 bases unmatched. CDR3 length equals 14 residues. The CDR3 reads CASRATGGNYGYTF. The CDR3 DNA reads as TGTGCCAGCAGGGCGACAGGGGGAAACTATGGCTACACCTTC.

The V and J genes are TRBV25-1 and TRBJ2-3; 10 positions agree with TRBD1. The ends lost 4 bases at V and 6 bases at J; junction bases unmatched: 7. The CDR3 is 15 amino acids. From germline, CDR1 is MGHDK and CDR2 SYGVNS. The CDR3 region is CASSARDRGFDTQYF. CDR3 DNA: TGTGCCAGCAGTGCACGGGACAGGGGATTCGATACGCAGTATTTT.

The V call is TRBV5-4, the J call TRBJ1-2; D ambiguous. CDR3 size: 14 residues. The germline V and J ends were trimmed by 1 base and 4 bases, with 11 bases remaining between them. Germline V CDR1 and CDR2: SGHNT, YYREEE (reference sequence). In DNA, the CDR3 is TGTGCCAGCAGCTTGAACGCGGGGATCTATGGCTACACCTTC. Encoded protein: CASSLNAGIYGYTF.

The gene calls are TRBV6-2 or TRBV6-3 and TRBJ1-2, with 12 bases aligning to TRBD1. The CDR3 is made up of 16 amino acids. Per germline, CDR1 MNHEY and CDR2 SVGEGT. V was clipped by 0 bases and J by 4 bases; unmatched bases: 3. The CDR3: CASSYSGTGGAYGYTF. CDR3 nucleotide sequence: TGTGCCAGCAGTTACTCCGGGACAGGGGGCGCCTATGGCTACACCTTC.

The J gene is TRBJ1-5, the V gene TRBV27; D unclear. The V gene's germline CDR1 is MNHEY and CDR2 SMNVEV (reference sequence). Trimming cost V 7 bases and J 3 bases, with 7 bases left between them. The CDR3 extends over 12 amino acids. This CDR3 reads CASKQLNQPQHF. The CDR3 region has the DNA TGTGCCAGCAAACAGCTCAATCAGCCCCAGCATTTT.

The chain has TRBV11-2 and TRBJ1-5, with a possible D match to TRBD1 (5 bases). The CDR3 extends over 13 amino acids. With 5 bases removed from V and 13 bases from J, the gap between germline ends came to 18 bases. CDR1 and CDR2 from the germline V gene are SGHAT and FQNNGV. This CDR3 reads CASSLSPQGGQHF. For the CDR3, the DNA is TGTGCCAGCAGCCTCTCCCCTCAGGGCGGACAGCATTTT. Supplemented by reference TRBV11-2 and TRBJ1-5, the full variable domain reads EAGVAQSPRYKIIEKRQSVAFWCNPISGHATLYWYQQILGQGPKLLIQFQNNGVVDDSQLPKDRFSAERLKGVDSTLKIQPAKLEDSAVYLCASSLSPQGGQHFGDGTRLSIL.

This sequence joins TRBV28 and TRBJ2-3; TRBD2 matches 8 bases. The CDR3 contains 15 residues. Germline CDR1 is MDHEN and CDR2 is SYDVKM. J gave up 4 bases and V 3 bases, and 6 bases lay outside the gene matches. In DNA, the CDR3 is TGTGCCAGCAGTTTCGGGGGGGCCAGGGCAGATACGCAGTATTTT. The encoded protein is CASSFGGARADTQYF.

The chain links TRBV24-1 to TRBJ2-7; 11 positions match TRBD2. This CDR3 region has 16 residues. V shed 4 bases and J 1 base; nucleotides not matched to a gene: 5. Per the germline V gene, CDR1 is KGHDR and CDR2 is SFDVKD. CDR3 amino acids: CATSDRLAGGSYEQYF. The CDR3, as DNA: TGTGCCACCAGTGACCGTCTAGCGGGAGGATCCTACGAGCAGTACTTC.

V gene TRBV28 combines with J gene TRBJ1-1; 8 positions match TRBD1. There are 17 residues in the CDR3. The J segment lost 4 bases and the V segment lost 4 bases, leaving 14 bases of the junction unmatched. CDR1 and CDR2 from the germline V gene are MDHEN and SYDVKM. CDR3 loop: CASSSPLSETGVTEAFF. The CDR3 nucleotides are TGTGCCAGCAGTTCCCCCTTGAGTGAGACAGGGGTCACTGAAGCTTTCTTT.